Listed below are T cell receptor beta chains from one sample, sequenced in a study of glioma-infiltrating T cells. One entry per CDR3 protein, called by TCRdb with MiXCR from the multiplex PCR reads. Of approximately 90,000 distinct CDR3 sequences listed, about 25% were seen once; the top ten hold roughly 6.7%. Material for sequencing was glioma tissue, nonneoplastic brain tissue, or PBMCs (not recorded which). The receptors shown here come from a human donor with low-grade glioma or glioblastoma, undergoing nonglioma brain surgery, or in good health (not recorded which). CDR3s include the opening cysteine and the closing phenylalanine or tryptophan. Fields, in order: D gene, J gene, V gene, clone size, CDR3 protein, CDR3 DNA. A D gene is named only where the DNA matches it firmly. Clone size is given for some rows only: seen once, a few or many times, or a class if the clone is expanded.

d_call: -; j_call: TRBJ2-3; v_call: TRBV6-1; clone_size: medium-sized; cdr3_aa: CASSRDSTDTQYF; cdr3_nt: TGTGCCAGCAGTCGGGACTCCACAGATACGCAGTATTTT
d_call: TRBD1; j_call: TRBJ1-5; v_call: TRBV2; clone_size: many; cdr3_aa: CASRPTTGAQHF; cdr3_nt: TGTGCCAGCAGACCGACGACAGGGGCCCAGCATTTT
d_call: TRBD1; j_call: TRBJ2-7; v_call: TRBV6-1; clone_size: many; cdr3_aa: CASSRTGNHEQYF; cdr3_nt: TGTGCCAGCAGCCGGACAGGGAACCACGAGCAGTACTTC
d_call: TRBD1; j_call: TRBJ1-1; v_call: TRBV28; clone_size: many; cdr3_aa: CASSLEGARGDTEAFF; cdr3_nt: TGTGCCAGCAGTTTGGAGGGGGCGCGTGGGGACACTGAAGCTTTCTTT
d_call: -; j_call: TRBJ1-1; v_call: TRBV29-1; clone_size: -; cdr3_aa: CSVEGAVPGTKAFF; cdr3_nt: TGCAGCGTTGAAGGGGCGGTGCCGGGCACTAAAGCTTTCTTT
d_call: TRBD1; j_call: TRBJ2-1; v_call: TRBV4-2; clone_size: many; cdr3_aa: CASSTRRDRGDEQFF; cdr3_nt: TGTGCCAGCAGCACCCGCCGGGACAGGGGGGATGAGCAGTTCTTC
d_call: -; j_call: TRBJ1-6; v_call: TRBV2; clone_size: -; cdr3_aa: CASSERYRTNNSPLHF; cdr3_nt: TGTGCCAGCAGTGAGCGCTACAGAACAAATAATTCACCCCTCCACTTT
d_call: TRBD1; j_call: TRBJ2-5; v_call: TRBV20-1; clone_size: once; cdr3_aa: CSVPTGARETQYF; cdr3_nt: TGCAGTGTCCCGACAGGGGCCCGCGAGACCCAGTACTTC
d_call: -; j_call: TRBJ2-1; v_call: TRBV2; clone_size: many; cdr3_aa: CASSEAGGVNNEQFF; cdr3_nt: TGTGCCAGCAGTGAAGCGGGAGGTGTAAACAATGAGCAGTTCTTC
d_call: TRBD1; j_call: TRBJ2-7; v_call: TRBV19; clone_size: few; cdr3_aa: CASSTSTGGYEQYF; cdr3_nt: TGTGCCAGTAGTACCTCGACAGGGGGCTACGAGCAGTACTTC
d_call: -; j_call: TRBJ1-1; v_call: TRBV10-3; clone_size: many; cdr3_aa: CAISEVATEAFF; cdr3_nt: TGTGCCATCAGTGAAGTCGCCACTGAAGCTTTCTTT
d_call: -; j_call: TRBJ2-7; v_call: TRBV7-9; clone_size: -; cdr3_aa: CASSPDSLNSYEQYF; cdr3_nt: TGTGCCAGCAGCCCGGACAGCTTAAACTCCTACGAGCAGTACTTC
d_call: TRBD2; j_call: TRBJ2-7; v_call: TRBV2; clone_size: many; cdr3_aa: CASARGGTSLSYEQYF; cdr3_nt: TGTGCGTCGGCCCGTGGGGGGACTAGTCTCTCCTACGAGCAGTACTTC
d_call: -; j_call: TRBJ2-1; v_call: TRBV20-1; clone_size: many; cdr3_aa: CSARSFWDEQFF; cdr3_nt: TGCAGTGCTAGATCCTTTTGGGATGAGCAGTTCTTC
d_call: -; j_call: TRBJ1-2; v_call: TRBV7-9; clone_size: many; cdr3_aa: CASSLARAGLYGYTF; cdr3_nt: TGTGCCAGCAGCTTAGCGAGGGCCGGACTCTATGGCTACACCTTC
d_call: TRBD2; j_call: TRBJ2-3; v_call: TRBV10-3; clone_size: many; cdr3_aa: CAISGLAGPDTQYF; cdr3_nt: TGTGCCATCAGTGGGCTAGCGGGACCAGATACGCAGTATTTT
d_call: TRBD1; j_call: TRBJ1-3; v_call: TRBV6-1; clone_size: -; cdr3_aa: CASKDRGQVLSGNTIYF; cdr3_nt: TGTGCCAGCAAAGACAGGGGACAGGTCCTCTCTGGAAACACCATATATTTT
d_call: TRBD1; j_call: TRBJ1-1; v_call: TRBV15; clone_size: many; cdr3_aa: CATSRAGQGVNTEAFF; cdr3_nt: TGTGCCACCAGCAGAGCAGGACAGGGGGTGAACACTGAAGCTTTCTTT
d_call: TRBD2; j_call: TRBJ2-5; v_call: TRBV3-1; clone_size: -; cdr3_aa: CASSRTSGGYQETQYF; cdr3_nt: TGTGCCAGCAGCAGGACTAGCGGGGGGTACCAAGAGACCCAGTACTTC
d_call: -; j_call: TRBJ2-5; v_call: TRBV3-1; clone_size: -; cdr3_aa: CASSQVTRRAVQETQYF; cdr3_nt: TGTGCCAGCAGCCAAGTTACGAGACGAGCGGTGCAAGAGACCCAGTACTTC
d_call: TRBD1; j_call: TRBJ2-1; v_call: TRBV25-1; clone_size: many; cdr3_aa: CASSKVGTAYNEQFF; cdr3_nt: TGTGCCAGCTCCAAGGTCGGGACAGCCTACAATGAGCAGTTCTTC
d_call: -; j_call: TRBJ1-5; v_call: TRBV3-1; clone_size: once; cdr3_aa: CASSHSNPTKEDDQPRHF; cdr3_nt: TGTGCCAGCAGCCACTCAAATCCGACAAAGGAGGACGATCAGCCCCGGCATTTT
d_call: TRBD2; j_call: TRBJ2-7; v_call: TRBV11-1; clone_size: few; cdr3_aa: CASGTTSGRGGSYEQYF; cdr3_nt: TGTGCCAGCGGTACGACTAGCGGGAGGGGAGGCTCCTACGAGCAGTACTTC
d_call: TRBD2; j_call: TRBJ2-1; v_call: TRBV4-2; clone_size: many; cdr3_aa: CASSQDPGLASSYNEQFF; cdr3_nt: TGTGCCAGCAGCCAAGACCCGGGACTAGCGAGCTCCTACAATGAGCAGTTCTTC
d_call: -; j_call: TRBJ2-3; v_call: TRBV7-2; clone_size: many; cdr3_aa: CASSLVRGRTDTQYF; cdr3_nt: TGTGCCAGCAGCTTGGTCCGGGGGCGCACAGATACGCAGTATTTT
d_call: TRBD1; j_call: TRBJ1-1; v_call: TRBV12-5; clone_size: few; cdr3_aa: CASGLKGQSMNTEAFF; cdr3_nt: TGTGCTAGTGGTTTGAAGGGACAGAGCATGAACACTGAAGCTTTCTTT
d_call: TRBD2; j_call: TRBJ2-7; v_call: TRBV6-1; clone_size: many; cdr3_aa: CASTLRKLAGNEQYF; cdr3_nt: TGTGCCAGCACCCTCCGGAAACTAGCGGGGAACGAGCAGTACTTC
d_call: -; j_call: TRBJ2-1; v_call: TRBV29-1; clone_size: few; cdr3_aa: CSVLWGYRNEQFF; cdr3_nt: TGCAGCGTGCTCTGGGGGTATCGAAATGAGCAGTTCTTC
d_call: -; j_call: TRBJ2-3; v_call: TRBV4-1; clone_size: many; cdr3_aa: CASARVSTDTQYF; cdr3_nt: TGCGCCAGCGCCCGAGTTTCCACAGATACGCAGTATTTT
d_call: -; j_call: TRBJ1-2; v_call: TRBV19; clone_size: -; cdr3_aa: CASSPGPTEAPKFYTF; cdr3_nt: TGTGCCAGTAGTCCGGGCCCAACCGAAGCCCCCAAATTCTACACCTTC
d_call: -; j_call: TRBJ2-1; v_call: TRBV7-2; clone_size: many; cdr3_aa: CASSYRGGGIAYNEQFF; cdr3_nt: TGTGCCAGCAGCTACAGGGGCGGGGGCATAGCTTACAATGAGCAGTTCTTC
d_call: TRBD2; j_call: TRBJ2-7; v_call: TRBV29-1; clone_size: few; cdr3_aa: CSVAPGLAGGEQYF; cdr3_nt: TGCAGCGTTGCGCCGGGACTAGCGGGCGGCGAGCAGTACTTC
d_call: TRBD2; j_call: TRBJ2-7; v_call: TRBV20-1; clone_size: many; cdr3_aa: CSARRGAGSLEEQYF; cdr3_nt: TGCAGTGCCCGGAGGGGAGCGGGGTCCCTTGAAGAGCAGTACTTC
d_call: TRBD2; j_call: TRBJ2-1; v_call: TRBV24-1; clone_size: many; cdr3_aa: CATSDPSGSGEQFF; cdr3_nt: TGTGCCACCAGTGACCCCAGCGGGAGTGGTGAGCAGTTCTTC
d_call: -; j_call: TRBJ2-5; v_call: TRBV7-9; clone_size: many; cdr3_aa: CASSSSGTTWSVPSDF; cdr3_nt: TGTGCCAGCAGCTCCTCCGGGACGACATGGTCGGTGCCTAGTGACTTC
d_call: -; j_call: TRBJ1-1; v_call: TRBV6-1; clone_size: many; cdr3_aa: CASSGRKESTEAFF; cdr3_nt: TGTGCCAGCAGTGGACGGAAGGAAAGCACTGAAGCTTTCTTT
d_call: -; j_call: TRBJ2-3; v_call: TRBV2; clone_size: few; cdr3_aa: CASSEAAAGSTDTQYF; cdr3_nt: TGTGCCAGCAGTGAAGCGGCAGCGGGCAGCACAGATACGCAGTATTTT
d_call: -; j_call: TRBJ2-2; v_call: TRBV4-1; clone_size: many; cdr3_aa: CASSLASQGGELFF; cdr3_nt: TGCGCCAGCAGCCTAGCTTCTCAGGGCGGGGAGCTGTTTTTT
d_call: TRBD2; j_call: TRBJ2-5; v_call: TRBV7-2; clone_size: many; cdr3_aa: CASSLGTSGKETQYF; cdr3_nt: TGTGCCAGCAGCTTAGGGACTAGCGGGAAAGAGACCCAGTACTTC
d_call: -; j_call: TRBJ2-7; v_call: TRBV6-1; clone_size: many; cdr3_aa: CASSEALTEQYF; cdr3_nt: TGTGCCAGCAGTGAAGCGCTCACCGAGCAGTACTTC
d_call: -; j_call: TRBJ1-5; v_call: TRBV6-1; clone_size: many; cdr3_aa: CASSAELYQPQHF; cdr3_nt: TGTGCCAGCAGTGCTGAGTTGTATCAGCCCCAGCATTTT
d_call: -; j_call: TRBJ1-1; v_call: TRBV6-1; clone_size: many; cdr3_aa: CASSVQMNTEAFF; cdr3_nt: TGTGCCAGCAGTGTTCAGATGAACACTGAAGCTTTCTTT
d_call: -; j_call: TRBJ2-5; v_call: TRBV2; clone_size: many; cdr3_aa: CASRLYQTDKETQYF; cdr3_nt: TGTGCCAGCAGGCTTTATCAGACGGACAAAGAGACCCAGTACTTC
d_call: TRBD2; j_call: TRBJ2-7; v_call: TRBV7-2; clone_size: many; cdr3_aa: CASSLASGGLNPYEQYF; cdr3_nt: TGTGCCAGCAGCTTAGCTAGCGGGGGGCTCAACCCCTACGAGCAGTACTTC
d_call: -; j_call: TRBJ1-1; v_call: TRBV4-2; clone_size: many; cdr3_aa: CASSQGERVNTEAFF; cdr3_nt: TGTGCCAGCAGCCAAGGGGAACGCGTGAACACTGAAGCTTTCTTT
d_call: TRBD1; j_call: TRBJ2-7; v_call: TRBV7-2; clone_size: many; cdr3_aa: CASSLTGAYEQYF; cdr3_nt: TGTGCCAGCAGCCTCACAGGGGCCTACGAGCAGTACTTC
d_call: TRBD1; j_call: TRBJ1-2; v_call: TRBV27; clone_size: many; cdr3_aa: CASSLSRQGAYYGYTF; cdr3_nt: TGTGCCAGCAGTTTATCCCGACAGGGGGCCTACTATGGCTACACCTTC
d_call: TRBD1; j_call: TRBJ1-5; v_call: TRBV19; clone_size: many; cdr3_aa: CASSIRQGAVQPQHF; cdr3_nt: TGTGCCAGTAGTATACGGCAGGGGGCTGTTCAGCCCCAGCATTTT
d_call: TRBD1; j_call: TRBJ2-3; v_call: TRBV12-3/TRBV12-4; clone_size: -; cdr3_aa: CASSDQTGATDTQYF; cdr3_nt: TGTGCCAGCAGTGACCAGACAGGGGCAACAGATACGCAGTATTTT
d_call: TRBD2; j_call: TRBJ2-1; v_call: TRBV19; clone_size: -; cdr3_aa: CASSIRGGGQDEQFF; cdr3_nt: TGTGCCAGTAGTATAAGGGGCGGGGGGCAGGATGAGCAGTTCTTC
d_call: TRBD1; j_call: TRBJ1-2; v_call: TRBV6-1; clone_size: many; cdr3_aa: CASSYPGQGKANYGYTF; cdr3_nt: TGTGCCAGCAGCTACCCGGGACAGGGGAAAGCTAACTATGGCTACACCTTC
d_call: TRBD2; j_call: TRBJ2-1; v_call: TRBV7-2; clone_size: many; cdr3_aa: CATGTSHNEQFF; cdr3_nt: TGTGCCACCGGGACTAGCCACAATGAGCAGTTCTTC
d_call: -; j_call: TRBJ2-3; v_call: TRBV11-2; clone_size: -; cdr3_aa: CASSTNTITDTQYF; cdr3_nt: TGTGCCAGCAGCACGAACACTATCACAGATACGCAGTATTTT
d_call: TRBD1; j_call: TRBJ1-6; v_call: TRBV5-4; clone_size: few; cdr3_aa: CASSLGMDRGGNSPLHF; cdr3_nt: TGTGCCAGCAGCTTGGGGATGGACAGGGGCGGAAATTCACCCCTCCACTTT
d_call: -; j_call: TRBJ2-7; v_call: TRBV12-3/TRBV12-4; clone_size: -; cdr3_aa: CASSLALGVMAYEQYF; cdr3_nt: TGTGCCAGCAGTTTAGCGCTGGGGGTTATGGCCTACGAGCAGTACTTC
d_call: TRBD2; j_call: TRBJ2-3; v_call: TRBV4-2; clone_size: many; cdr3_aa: CASSQEKGGGLVADTQYF; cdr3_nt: TGTGCCAGCAGCCAAGAAAAGGGCGGAGGACTAGTGGCTGATACGCAGTATTTT
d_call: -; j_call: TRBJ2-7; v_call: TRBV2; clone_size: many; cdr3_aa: CASRGAYEQYF; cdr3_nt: TGTGCCAGCAGGGGAGCCTACGAGCAGTACTTC